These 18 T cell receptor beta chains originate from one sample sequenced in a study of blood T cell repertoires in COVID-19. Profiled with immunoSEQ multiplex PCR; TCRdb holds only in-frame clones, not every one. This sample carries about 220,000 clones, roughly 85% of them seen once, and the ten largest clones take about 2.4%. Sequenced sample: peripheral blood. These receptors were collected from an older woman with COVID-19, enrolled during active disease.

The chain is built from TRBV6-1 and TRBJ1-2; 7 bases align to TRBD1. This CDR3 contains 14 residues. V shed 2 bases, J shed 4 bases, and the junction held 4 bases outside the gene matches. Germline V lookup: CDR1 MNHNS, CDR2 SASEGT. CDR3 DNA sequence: TGTGCCAGCAGTGAAAACTGGGACAGCTATGGCTACACCTTC. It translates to CASSENWDSYGYTF.

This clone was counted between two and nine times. The CDR3 nucleotides read TGTGCCAGCAGCTTAGAGACGGGGACAGGGAACAATGAGCAGTTCTTC. It translates to CASSLETGTGNNEQFF. V is TRBV11-3 and J is TRBJ2-1; 9 nucleotides agree with TRBD1. Germline CDR1 SGHNT, CDR2 YENEEA. This CDR3 has 16 amino acids. Trimming removed 0 bases from V and 5 bases from J; junction bases left unmatched: 5.

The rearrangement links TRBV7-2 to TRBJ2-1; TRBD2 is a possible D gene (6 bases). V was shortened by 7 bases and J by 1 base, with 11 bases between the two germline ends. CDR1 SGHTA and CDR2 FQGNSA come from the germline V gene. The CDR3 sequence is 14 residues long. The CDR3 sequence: CASTAGRSYNEQFF. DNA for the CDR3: TGTGCCAGCACCGCAGGGAGGTCCTACAATGAGCAGTTCTTC.

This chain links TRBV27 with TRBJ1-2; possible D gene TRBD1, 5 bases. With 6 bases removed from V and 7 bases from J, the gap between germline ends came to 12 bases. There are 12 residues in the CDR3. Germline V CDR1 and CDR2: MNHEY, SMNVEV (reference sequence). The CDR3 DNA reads TGTGCCAGCAGAGGTCCGGGGGGTGGCTACACCTTC. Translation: CASRGPGGGYTF.

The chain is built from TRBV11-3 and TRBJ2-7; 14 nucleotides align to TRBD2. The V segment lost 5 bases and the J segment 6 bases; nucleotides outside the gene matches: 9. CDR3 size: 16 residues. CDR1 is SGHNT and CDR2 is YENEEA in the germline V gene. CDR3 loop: CASSLGGLAGEGEQYF. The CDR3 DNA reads TGTGCCAGCAGCCTAGGGGGACTAGCGGGAGAGGGCGAGCAGTACTTC.

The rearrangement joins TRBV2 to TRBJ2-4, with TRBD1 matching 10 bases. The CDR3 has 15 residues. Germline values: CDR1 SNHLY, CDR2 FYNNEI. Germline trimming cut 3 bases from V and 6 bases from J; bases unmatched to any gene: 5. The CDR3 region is CASSDLGQGPNIQYF. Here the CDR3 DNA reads TGTGCCAGCAGTGATTTGGGACAGGGGCCAAACATTCAGTACTTC.

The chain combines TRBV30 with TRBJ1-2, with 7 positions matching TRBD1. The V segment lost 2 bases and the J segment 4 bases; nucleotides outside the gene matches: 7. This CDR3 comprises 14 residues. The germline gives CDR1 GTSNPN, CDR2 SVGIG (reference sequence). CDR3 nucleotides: TGTGCCTGGAGTCCGGACAGGTCTGTCTATGGCTACACCTTC. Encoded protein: CAWSPDRSVYGYTF.

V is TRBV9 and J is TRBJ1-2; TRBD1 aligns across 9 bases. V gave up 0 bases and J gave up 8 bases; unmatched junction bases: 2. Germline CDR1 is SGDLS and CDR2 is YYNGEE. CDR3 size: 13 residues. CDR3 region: CASSVEQGAGYTF. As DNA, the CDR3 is TGTGCCAGCAGCGTAGAACAGGGGGCCGGCTACACCTTC. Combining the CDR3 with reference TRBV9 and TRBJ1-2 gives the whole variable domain DSGVTQTPKHLITATGQRVTLRCSPRSGDLSVYWYQQSLDQGLQFLIQYYNGEERAKGNILERFSAQQFPDLHSELNLSSLELGDSALYFCASSVEQGAGYTFGSGTRLTVV.

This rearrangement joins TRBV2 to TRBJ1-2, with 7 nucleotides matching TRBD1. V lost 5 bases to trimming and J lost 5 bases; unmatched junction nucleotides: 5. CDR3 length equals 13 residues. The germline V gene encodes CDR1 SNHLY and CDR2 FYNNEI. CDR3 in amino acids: CASSPGQLYGYTF. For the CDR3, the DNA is TGTGCCAGCAGTCCGGGACAGTTATATGGCTACACCTTC.

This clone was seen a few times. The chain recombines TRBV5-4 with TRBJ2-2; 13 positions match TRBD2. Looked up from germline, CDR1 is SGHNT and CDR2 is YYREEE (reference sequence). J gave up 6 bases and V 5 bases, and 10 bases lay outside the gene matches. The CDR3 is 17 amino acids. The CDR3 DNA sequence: TGTGCCAGCAGTCCCGACCTTACTAGCGGGAGGGCCGGGGAGCTGTTTTTT. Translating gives CASSPDLTSGRAGELFF.

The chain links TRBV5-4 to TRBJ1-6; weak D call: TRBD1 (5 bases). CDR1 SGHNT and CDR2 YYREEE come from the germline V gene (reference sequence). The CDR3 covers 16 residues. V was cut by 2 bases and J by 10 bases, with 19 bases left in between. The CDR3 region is CASSLSPGDLNSPLHF. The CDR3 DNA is TGTGCCAGCAGCTTAAGTCCGGGGGATCTAAACTCACCCCTCCACTTT.

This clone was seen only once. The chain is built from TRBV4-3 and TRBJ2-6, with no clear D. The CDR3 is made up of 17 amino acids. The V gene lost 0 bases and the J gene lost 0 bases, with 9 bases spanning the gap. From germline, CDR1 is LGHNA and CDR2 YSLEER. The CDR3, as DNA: TGCGCCAGCAGCCAAGATACAGCAGTCTCTGGGGCCAACGTCCTGACTTTC. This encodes CASSQDTAVSGANVLTF.

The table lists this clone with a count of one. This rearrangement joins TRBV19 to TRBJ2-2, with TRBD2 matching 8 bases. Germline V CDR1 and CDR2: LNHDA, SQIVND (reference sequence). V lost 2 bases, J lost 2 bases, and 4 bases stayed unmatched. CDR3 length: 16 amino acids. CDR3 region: CASSIFSGANTGELFF. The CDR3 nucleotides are TGTGCCAGTAGTATATTTAGCGGGGCCAACACCGGGGAGCTGTTTTTT.

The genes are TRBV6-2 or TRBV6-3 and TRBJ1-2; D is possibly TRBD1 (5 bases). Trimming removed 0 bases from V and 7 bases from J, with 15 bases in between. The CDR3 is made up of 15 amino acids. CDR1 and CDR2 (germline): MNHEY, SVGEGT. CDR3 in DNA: TGTGCCAGCAGTTACTCGAAGTCAGGGTTGCGTGGCTACACCTTC. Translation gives CASSYSKSGLRGYTF.

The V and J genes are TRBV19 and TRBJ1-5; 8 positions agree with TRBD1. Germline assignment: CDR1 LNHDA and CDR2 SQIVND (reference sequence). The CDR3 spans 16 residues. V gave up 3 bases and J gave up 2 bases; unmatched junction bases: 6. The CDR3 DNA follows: TGTGCCAGTAGTATTCTAAGGGGACAGGGCAATCAGCCCCAGCATTTT. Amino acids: CASSILRGQGNQPQHF.

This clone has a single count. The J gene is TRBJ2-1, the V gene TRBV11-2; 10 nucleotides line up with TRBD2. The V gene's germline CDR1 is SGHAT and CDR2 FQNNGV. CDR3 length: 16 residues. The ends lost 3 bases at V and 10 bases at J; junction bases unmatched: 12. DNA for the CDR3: TGTGCCAGCAGCTTGGAATTTAGCGGGAGGTTGGGGGAGCAGTTCTTC. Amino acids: CASSLEFSGRLGEQFF.

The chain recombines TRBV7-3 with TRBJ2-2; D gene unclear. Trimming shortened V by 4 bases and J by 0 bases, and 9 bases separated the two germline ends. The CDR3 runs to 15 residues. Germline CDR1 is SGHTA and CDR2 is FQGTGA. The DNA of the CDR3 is TGTGCCAGCAGCTCCATGGGCGCGAACACCGGGGAGCTGTTTTTT. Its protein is CASSSMGANTGELFF.

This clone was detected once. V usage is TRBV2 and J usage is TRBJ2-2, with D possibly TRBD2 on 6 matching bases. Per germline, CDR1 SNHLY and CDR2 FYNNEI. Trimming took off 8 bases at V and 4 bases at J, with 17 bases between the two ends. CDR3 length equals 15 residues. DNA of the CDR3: TGTGCCAGCGACCAGGTACTAGCCGGCACCGGGGAGCTGTTTTTT. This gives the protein CASDQVLAGTGELFF.